This paragraph reports one T cell receptor (beta chain). No antigen is known for it. The method was immunoSEQ multiplex PCR; TCRdb's version includes in-frame clones alone and lacks a portion of them. Of about 58,000 clones detected, over 65% appear once; the ten largest clones hold 3% to 4%. This entry comes from a study of OX40 agonist ivuxolimab in advanced cancers. Background on the study: Participants could have had prior anti-PD-1, anti-PD-L1 or anti-CTLA-4 therapy, and approximately 37% had some.

Study results and limitations: Clones of CD4+ and CD8+ blood T cells grew by week 6 at doses of 0.1 to 3.0 mg/kg.

Trimming removed 7 bases from V and 0 bases from J, with 15 bases in between. The germline V gene has CDR1 MNHEY and CDR2 SMNVEV (reference sequence). The CDR3 consists of 15 residues. This TCR was recovered from an adult with an advanced solid tumor such as melanoma, head and neck, liver or kidney cancer. The chain combines TRBV27 with TRBJ2-5, with D maybe TRBD2 (6 bases). The starting material was CD4+ or CD8+ T cells sorted from blood, obtained in a trial of the OX40 agonist ivuxolimab. The CDR3 region is CASMAGTLYQETQYF. DNA for the CDR3: TGTGCCAGCATGGCCGGGACTTTGTACCAAGAGACCCAGTACTTC.